The 5 T cell receptor beta chains given below trace back to one sample, sequenced in a study of blood T cell repertoires in COVID-19. TCRdb's table, derived via immunoSEQ multiplex PCR, lists solely in-frame clones and lacks some. The profile shows about 250,000 clones, almost 85% of them singletons. Specimen: PBMCs or T cells enriched from blood (not recorded which). The receptors were sampled from a woman aged 45 to 65 with acute COVID-19.

This chain uses TRBV5-1 with TRBJ1-4; 9 bases are shared with TRBD1. CDR1 SGHRS and CDR2 YFSETQ come from the germline V gene. This CDR3 contains 16 residues. J gave up 6 bases and V 0 bases, and 6 bases lay outside the gene matches. The CDR3 reads CASSLGHRGRDEKLFF. In DNA, the CDR3 is TGCGCCAGCAGCTTGGGACACAGGGGGCGCGATGAAAAACTGTTTTTT.

The J gene is TRBJ1-1, the V gene TRBV5-6; 7 positions agree with TRBD1. Germline-derived CDR1 and CDR2 are SGHDT and YYEEEE. J gave up 4 bases and V 4 bases, and 16 bases lay outside the gene matches. The CDR3 runs to 17 residues. The CDR3 is CASSRTGAGLVGTEAFF. The DNA of the CDR3 is TGTGCCAGCAGCCGTACAGGGGCGGGTTTAGTAGGCACTGAAGCTTTCTTT.

The V gene is TRBV3-1 (or the pseudogene TRBV3-2), the J gene TRBJ2-5; 7 nucleotides match TRBD2. The trim removed 1 base at V and 7 bases at J, leaving 6 bases unmatched. CDR3 size: 14 residues. Germline V CDR1 and CDR2: LGHDT, YNNKEL (reference sequence). The CDR3 DNA reads as TGTGCCAGCAGCCAAGGAGGGAGGGTACGGACCCAGTACTTC. Translating it yields CASSQGGRVRTQYF.

V is TRBV9 and J is TRBJ1-4; the match to TRBD1 covers 11 bases. This CDR3 contains 15 residues. With 3 bases clipped from V and 7 bases from J, the junction kept 5 bases outside the gene matches. Germline loops: CDR1 SGDLS, CDR2 YYNGEE. The CDR3 region has the DNA TGTGCCAGCAGCGGATCCGGGACAGGGGGTGAAAAACTGTTTTTT. Amino acids: CASSGSGTGGEKLFF.

The V gene is TRBV27, the J gene TRBJ1-1; TRBD1 might be the D (5 bases). Trimming left V 2 bases short and J 1 base short, with 8 bases between. This CDR3 is 14 amino acids long. Germline CDR1 MNHEY, CDR2 SMNVEV (reference sequence). CDR3 nucleotides: TGTGCCAGCAGTTTAGCAGGGAAGAACACTGAAGCTTTCTTT. Translating it yields CASSLAGKNTEAFF.